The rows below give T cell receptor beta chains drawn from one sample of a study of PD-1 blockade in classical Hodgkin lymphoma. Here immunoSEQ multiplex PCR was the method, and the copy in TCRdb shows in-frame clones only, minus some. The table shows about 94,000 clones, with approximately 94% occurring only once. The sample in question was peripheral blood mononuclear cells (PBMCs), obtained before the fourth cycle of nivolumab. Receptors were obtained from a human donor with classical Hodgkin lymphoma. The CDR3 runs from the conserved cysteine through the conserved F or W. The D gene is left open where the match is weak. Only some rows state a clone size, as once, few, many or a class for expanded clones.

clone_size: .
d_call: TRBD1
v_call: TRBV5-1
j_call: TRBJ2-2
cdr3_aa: CASSLVPPGQGVSGELFF
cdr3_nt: TGCGCCAGCAGCTTGGTTCCACCGGGACAGGGGGTTTCCGGGGAGCTGTTTTTT

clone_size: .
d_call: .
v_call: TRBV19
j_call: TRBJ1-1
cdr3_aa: CASSPTQNTEAFF
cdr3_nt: TGTGCCAGTAGTCCCACTCAGAACACTGAAGCTTTCTTT

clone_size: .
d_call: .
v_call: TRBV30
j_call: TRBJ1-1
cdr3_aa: CAWSPTGWVTEAFF
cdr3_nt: TGTGCCTGGAGTCCCACGGGTTGGGTCACTGAAGCTTTCTTT

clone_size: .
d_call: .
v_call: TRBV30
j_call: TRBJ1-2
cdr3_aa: CAWRGAVYPYGYTF
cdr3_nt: TGTGCCTGGAGGGGGGCAGTCTACCCTTATGGCTACACCTTC

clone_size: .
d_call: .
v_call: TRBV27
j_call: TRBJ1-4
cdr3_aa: CASSPMDSFNEKLFF
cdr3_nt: TGTGCCAGCAGTCCTATGGACAGTTTTAATGAAAAACTGTTTTTT

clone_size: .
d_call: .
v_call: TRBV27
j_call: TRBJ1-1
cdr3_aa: CAIWGGGDTEAFF
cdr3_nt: TGTGCCATATGGGGGGGAGGGGACACTGAAGCTTTCTTT

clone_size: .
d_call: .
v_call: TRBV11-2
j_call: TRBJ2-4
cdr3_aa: CASSLSRVIQYF
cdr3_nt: TGTGCCAGCAGCCTATCAAGGGTAATTCAGTACTTC

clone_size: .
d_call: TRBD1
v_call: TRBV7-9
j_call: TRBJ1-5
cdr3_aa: CASSLDRGNQPQHF
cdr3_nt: TGTGCCAGCAGCTTGGACAGGGGCAATCAGCCCCAGCATTTT

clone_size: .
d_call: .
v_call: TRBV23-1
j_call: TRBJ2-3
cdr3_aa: CASSPSQLDSGTSTDTQYF
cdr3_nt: TGCGCCAGCAGTCCAAGTCAATTGGATTCCGGGACAAGCACAGATACGCAGTATTTT

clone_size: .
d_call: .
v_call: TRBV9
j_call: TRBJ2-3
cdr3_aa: CASSALATQGTDTQYF
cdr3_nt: TGTGCCAGCAGCGCACTAGCTACTCAGGGCACAGATACGCAGTATTTT

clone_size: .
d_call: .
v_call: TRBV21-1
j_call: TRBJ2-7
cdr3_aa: CASSKAPRLAGSYEQYF
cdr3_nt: TGTGCCAGCAGCAAAGCCCCGCGTCTAGCGGGGTCCTACGAGCAGTACTTC

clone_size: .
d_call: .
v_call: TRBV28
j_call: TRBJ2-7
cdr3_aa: CASSRSDVEQYF
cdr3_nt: TGTGCCAGCAGCCGCTCAGATGTCGAGCAGTACTTC

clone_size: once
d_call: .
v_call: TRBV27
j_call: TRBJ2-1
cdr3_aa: CASSLEGLRWNNEQFF
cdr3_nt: TGTGCCAGCAGTTTAGAGGGCCTCAGGTGGAACAATGAGCAGTTCTTC

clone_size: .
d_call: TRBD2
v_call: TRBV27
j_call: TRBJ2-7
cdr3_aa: CASRPAGGPPYEQYF
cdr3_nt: TGTGCCAGCAGGCCAGCGGGAGGGCCCCCCTACGAGCAGTACTTC

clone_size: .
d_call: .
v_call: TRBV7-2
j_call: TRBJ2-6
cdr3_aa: CASIETDENGANVLTF
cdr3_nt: TGTGCCAGCATCGAGACAGACGAGAATGGGGCCAACGTCCTGACTTTC

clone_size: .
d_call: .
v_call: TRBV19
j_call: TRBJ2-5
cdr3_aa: CASSRTPSGETQYF
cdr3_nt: TGTGCCAGTAGTCGGACCCCGAGCGGGGAGACCCAGTACTTC

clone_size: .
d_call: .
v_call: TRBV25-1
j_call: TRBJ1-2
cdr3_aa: CASSGTATYYGYTF
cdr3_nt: TGTGCCAGCAGTGGGACAGCAACATACTATGGCTACACCTTC

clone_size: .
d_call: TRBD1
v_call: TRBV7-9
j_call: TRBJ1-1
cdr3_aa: CASSSADRFYTEAFF
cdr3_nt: TGTGCCAGCAGCTCCGCGGACAGGTTCTACACTGAAGCTTTCTTT

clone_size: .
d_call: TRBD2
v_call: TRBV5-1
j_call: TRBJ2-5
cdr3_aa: CASSLPRGRDLQETQYF
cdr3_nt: TGCGCCAGCAGCTTGCCCCGCGGGAGGGACCTACAAGAGACCCAGTACTTC

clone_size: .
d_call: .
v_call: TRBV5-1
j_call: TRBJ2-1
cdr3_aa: CASSSLSDNEQFF
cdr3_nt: TGCGCCAGCAGCTCCCTGTCAGACAATGAGCAGTTCTTC

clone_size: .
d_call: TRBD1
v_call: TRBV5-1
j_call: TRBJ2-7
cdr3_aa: CASSLRGPRDEQYF
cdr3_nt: TGCGCCAGCAGCTTGAGGGGGCCCCGGGACGAGCAGTACTTC

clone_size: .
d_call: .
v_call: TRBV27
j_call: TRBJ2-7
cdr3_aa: CASSLSGVEQYF
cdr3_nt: TGTGCCAGCAGTTTATCCGGGGTCGAGCAGTACTTC